The entry below gives a single TCR beta chain sequence along with its context. Its cognate antigen has yet to be identified. No base qualities exist here, and no much larger clone lies one base off it. The data originate from a study of blood T cell repertoires in COVID-19 (dated by TCRdb to the early 2020s). Notes on the research overall: Samples covering the acute and convalescent phases of COVID-19 were provided by collaborators in the United States, Italy and Spain. The material from the prospective study consisted of cDNA or gDNA derived from T cells, B-cell-depleted T cells, or PBMCs. The dataset comprised deeply sampled blood TCRbeta repertoires from subjects exposed to, actively infected with, or recovered from COVID-19. The repertoires were released in a freely available public database meant as a resource for research on the immune response to SARS-CoV-2. The samples were drawn from the first 160 participants of the ongoing ImmuneRACE study and from 1,254 subjects provided by 6 global collaborators. Nearly every sample came with metadata listing a de-identified subject ID, COVID-19 status, age in years and sex. Where HLA class I and class II types were available, the types were taken from metadata supplied by the sample provider, not from assay-based typing.

Results the study describes overall, beyond this receptor: How much clinical and demographic metadata was included differed by source and by participant, and the metadata was provided uncurated.

The immunoSEQ Assay, a bias-controlled multiplex PCR, was used to amplify TCRbeta CDR3 regions from genomic DNA. The original methods were these. The number of nucleated cells in each sample was estimated by amplification of reference gene primers within the assay. To quantify the absolute abundance of each unique TCRbeta CDR3 rearrangement, sequence reads were collapsed and filtered. Productive Simpson clonality was computed per sample as the square root of Simpson's diversity index over productive rearrangements. TCRdb re-hosts the immuneACCESS table, in-frame sequences only. Its copies lack some clones; in the studies checked, an unresolved V gene accounts for under half of them, and the cause for the rest is not known. The DNA gave D and trimming, while V, J and clone size come from that table. Here the sample has over 300,000 clones; 70% to 90% occur a single time. Clones ranked in the top ten supply around 6.6% of the sample.

A second Seattle source provided samples from volunteer blood donors who had recovered from COVID-19. Collaborating institutions collected whole blood in K2EDTA tubes following their own protocols. For TCRbeta analysis, collaborator samples were shipped as frozen whole blood, as isolated PBMCs, or as DNA extracted from either sample type. Compared with germline, V lacks 4 bases and J lacks 5 bases; bases without a gene match: 9. CDR1 SGDLS and CDR2 YYNGEE were looked up in the germline V gene. The CDR3 spans 16 residues, from the cysteine through the phenylalanine. The DNA shown is the 48-base CDR3, in frame from base 1.

What was sequenced was peripheral blood. The sequence was collected from a man aged 18 to 29 who had recovered from COVID-19. The V gene is TRBV9 and the J gene is TRBJ2-2; the central 9 bases match TRBD2. CDR3 region: CASSTQGGGVTGELFF. The DNA sequence is given as TGTGCCAGCAGCACCCAAGGCGGGGGGGTTACCGGGGAGCTGTTTTTT.